This T cell receptor beta chain was identified in a study of technical replicates of blood from several donors. The assay was immunoSEQ multiplex PCR, and TCRdb's table has in-frame clones only and misses some. Among 75,000 to 95,000 clones listed, 94% were seen once. The CDR3 sequence is 14 residues long. The ends were cut back, 0 bases at V and 7 bases at J, with 12 bases in the middle. Germline V gene sequence: CDR1 LGHNA, CDR2 YNFKEQ. The sequence was collected from a human donor in good health. The specimen was T cells isolated from PBMCs. The J gene is TRBJ2-5, the V gene TRBV4-2, with D possibly TRBD2 on 5 matching bases. The CDR3: CASSQDVREGTQYF. The CDR3 region has the DNA TGTGCCAGCAGCCAAGACGTGAGGGAAGGGACCCAGTACTTC.